This T cell receptor beta chain was identified during a study of CD8 T cells in ankylosing spondylitis. TCRdb re-derived calls from the 5' RACE reads in MiXCR, one entry per CDR3 protein. The table records about 540,000 distinct CDR3 sequences, approximately 11% of them present only once. Study-wide findings and caveats: A TCR beta motif made of several highly homologous variants seemed typical of ankylosing spondylitis blood.

This clonotype was recorded a few times. Its target is not known. The CDR3 has 10 amino acids. V was trimmed by 6 bases and J by 8 bases, leaving 8 bases between them. The germline V gene has CDR1 DFQATT and CDR2 SNEGSKA (reference sequence). This chain connects TRBV20-1 to TRBJ1-5, with D unclear. The sequence was obtained from a male donor with ankylosing spondylitis. Input material: blood, either unsorted or a sorted T cell fraction (not recorded which). Here the CDR3 reads CSAGGEPQHF. The CDR3 DNA follows: TGCAGTGCAGGCGGGGAGCCCCAGCATTTT.